This T cell receptor beta chain was profiled in a study of cytomegalovirus exposure and HLA in healthy donors. Study information: Previous work identified 95 million to 140 million unique TCR beta sequences from about 179 million T cells.

Regarding the study as a whole: A later analysis found most CMV-associated TCR beta chains apparently HLA-restricted. Researchers reported in a later analysis that common viral pathogens appeared linked to several top clusters.

Use of 60 Vbeta and 13 Jbeta primers characterized the PCR. Per the study methods: A later analysis tallied about 80 million unique TCR beta chains, about 11 million of them shared. Repertoires were generated with immunoSEQ multiplex PCR, while TCRdb's copy carries only in-frame clones and drops some. V, J and clone size are taken as reported in that table, and D and trimming were inferred from the DNA itself. The repertoire holds more than 65,000 clones, with almost 80% as singletons. Turning to this clone: The antigen is undetermined.

V was pared by 1 base and J by 4 bases, with 13 bases between. This CDR3 spans 14 amino acids. CDR1 is GTSNPN, CDR2 SVGIG, per germline (reference sequence). The TCR comes from a woman aged 35 to 49 in good health and CMV-seropositive. Sequences were obtained from PBMCs. This chain joins TRBV30 and TRBJ1-1; D possibly corresponds to TRBD1 (5 bases). CDR3 bases: TGTGCCTGGAGTGAAGGGGTAATGGGCACTGAAGCTTTCTTT. This encodes CAWSEGVMGTEAFF.